This record concerns one TCR beta chain sequence. Its target is not known. These data belong to a study of cytomegalovirus exposure and HLA in healthy donors. Findings of the study overall: According to a subsequent analysis, TCR clusters from the first cohort were inclined to appear together in the 100 to 150 validation repertoires. Many donors shared some public TCRs, even though most TCR sequences were rare. The listing of 150 to 200 TCR beta chains classed them as cytomegalovirus-associated.

Measured with immunoSEQ multiplex PCR; TCRdb has only the in-frame clones, and not every one. Of 120,000 or so clones listed, about 90% were seen once; the top ten hold about 1.9%. The sample consisted of PBMCs. The receptor's source is a woman under 30 in good health and CMV-seronegative.

In DNA, the CDR3 is TGTGCCAGCAGCCTTTGGACTAGCGGGAACTACGAGCAGTACTTC. Translated, it gives CASSLWTSGNYEQYF. This chain joins TRBV4-2 and TRBJ2-7; 12 positions match TRBD2. This CDR3 region has 15 residues. Per germline, CDR1 LGHNA and CDR2 YNFKEQ. V was clipped by 4 bases and J by 3 bases; unmatched bases: 4.